The source of this T cell receptor beta chain is a study of vaccination effects on CD4 cells after COVID-19. General study results and limits: The study got few convalescent patients and did not collect any early post-infection timepoints.

Concerning this clone itself: No antigen is known for it.

Assay used: immunoSEQ multiplex PCR; TCRdb lists only in-frame clones, some missing. The sample yields tens of thousands of clones, 72% seen once. ViraFEST expansion of antigen-specific CD4+ T cells with viral peptide pools preceded sequencing. After roughly eleven days in culture, the CD4+ T cells were isolated. Two doses of BNT162b2 or mRNA-1273 vaccine were administered to participants. Among the vaccine recipients, none had a prior SARS-CoV-2 infection, and nucleocapsid antibodies were negative. Sample: CD4+ T cells from PBMCs cultured with HCoV-229E spike peptides, taken after COVID-19 vaccination. The receptor comes from a human donor who received a COVID-19 vaccine.

CDR3 bases: TGTGCCAGCTCACCAGGACAGGGGGCTTCGGCTTTCTTT. It codes for CASSPGQGASAFF. V is TRBV18 and J is TRBJ1-1, with 11 bases identical to TRBD1. Germline V gives CDR1 KGHSH, CDR2 LQKENI. The length of the CDR3 is 13 residues. The V and J ends lost 2 bases and 11 bases, in that order; junction bases with no gene match: 4.